Here is one T cell receptor (beta chain) with its context. These data are taken from a study of blood T cell repertoires in COVID-19. About the study: There were acute and convalescent COVID-19 samples, and they came from the United States, Italy and Spain. From T cells, B-cell-depleted T cells, or PBMCs came the material, which was cDNA or gDNA.

Data came from immunoSEQ multiplex PCR; TCRdb stores just in-frame clones and leaves some out. The top ten clones hold approximately 8% of a sample with almost 500,000 clones, about nine tenths of them seen once. The receptor was derived from an older woman who had recovered from COVID-19. The sequenced sample consisted of PBMCs or T cells enriched from blood (not recorded which).

The CDR3 DNA follows: TGTGCCAGCAGCCCAACAGGGTTGGAGACCCAGTACTTC. Its protein product is CASSPTGLETQYF. J is TRBJ2-5 and V is TRBV3-1 (or the pseudogene TRBV3-2), with TRBD1 as a possible D gene (6 bases). CDR1 is LGHDT and CDR2 is YNNKEL in the germline V gene (reference sequence). Trimming removed 4 bases at V and 5 bases at J, with 11 bases between. This CDR3 contains 13 residues.